This TCR beta chain was documented in a study of OX40 agonist ivuxolimab in advanced cancers. About the full investigation: Ivuxolimab was an agonistic, fully human IgG2 monoclonal antibody directed against OX40 (CD134), a costimulatory receptor. Intravenous ivuxolimab was administered to patients every 2 weeks at six dose levels: 0.01, 0.1, 0.3, 1.5, 3 and 10 mg/kg. Partial responses occurred in three dose-escalation patients, of whom one had hepatocellular carcinoma and two had cutaneous melanoma. Of the approximately 54 patients in dose escalation, about 20 had hepatocellular carcinoma, some 15 had melanoma, 9 had renal cell carcinoma and 9 had head and neck cancer. The monotherapy dose-escalation portion (N of about 47 patients) of the phase I ivuxolimab trial is reported in the paper. Peripheral TCRbeta sequencing aimed to test whether ivuxolimab altered TCR sequence diversity and caused clonal T-cell expansion. In the dose-escalation cohort, over 65% of patients were male, and the mean age was approximately 64 years, with a range of 23 to 79. Prior anti-PD-1, anti-PD-L1 or anti-CTLA-4 therapy was permitted, and checkpoint inhibitors had been received by under 50% of dose-escalation patients. Summary of the overall study and its limitations: Clonal expansion of both CD4+ and CD8+ blood T cells was observed from baseline to week 6 at doses 0.1 to 3.0 mg/kg. The antigen specificity of the peripheral T cells that underwent clonal expansion was not determined. On average, CD8+ T cells showed more expanded clones than CD4+ T cells after ivuxolimab. In the 0.1-3.0 mg/kg groups, partial responders were among the patients with the lowest normalized peripheral clonal expansion, particularly in CD8+ T cells. Low levels of normalized T-cell clonal expansion were also seen in some patients who did not respond.

Patients with a history of autoimmune disease or receiving systemic immunosuppression were excluded from the trial. Peripheral blood for TCR sequencing was drawn from every dose cohort at baseline, at cycle 4 day 1 and at cycle 7 day 1. The samples were drawn from a first-in-human, open-label, multicenter phase I dose-escalation trial of ivuxolimab. Adults with locally advanced or metastatic melanoma, renal cell, hepatocellular, or head and neck squamous cell carcinoma were enrolled in the trial. Before TCR sequencing, CD4+ T cells and CD8+ T cells from peripheral blood were sorted into separate populations. As to this clone: The clone's antigen remains unknown. Per-nucleotide qualities are absent, and no much larger clonotype sits a single base away.

Genomic DNA was extracted from sorted cells for sequencing of the TCRbeta CDR3 region. The immunoSEQ Assay was used to sequence the TCRbeta CDR3 regions. Sourced from immuneACCESS, this table was stored by TCRdb with only in-frame sequences that have V and J called. A share of the clones is absent; for the studies checked, an unresolved V gene accounts for under half, and the remainder has no known explanation. In this sample the table shows around 62,000 clones, 70% to 90% of which occur a single time. The ten top clones hold 9% to 15% of the sample. V lost 4 bases and J lost 0 bases, and the count of bases not matched to a germline gene is 7. The CDR3 runs 19 residues from the cysteine to the phenylalanine. Just CDR3 DNA is preserved here, 57 bases in frame from base 1. CDR1 is given as SNHLY and CDR2 as FYNNEI, both from the germline V gene.

This TCR came from an adult with an advanced solid tumor such as melanoma, head and neck, liver or kidney cancer. The material was CD4+ or CD8+ T cells sorted from blood, obtained in a trial of the OX40 agonist ivuxolimab. The chain uses TRBV2 and TRBJ2-2, and TRBD2 aligns with 14 junction nucleotides. CDR3 protein: CASSGPTSGRGANTGELFF. Here is the DNA: TGTGCCAGCAGTGGGCCGACTAGCGGGAGGGGCGCGAACACCGGGGAGCTGTTTTTT.